This T cell receptor beta chain is from a study of cytomegalovirus exposure and HLA in healthy donors. General study findings and limits: Most TCR sequences were rare, but some public TCRs occurred in many donors. As was reported, the classifier diagnosed cytomegalovirus status with high specificity and sensitivity. The productive fraction for most TCR beta V segments was about 90% or about 30% in an earlier analysis.

PCR primers comprised 60 Vbeta and 13 Jbeta primers. Assay: immunoSEQ multiplex PCR; the TCRdb copy retains only in-frame clones and omits some. The sample includes 200,000 to 250,000 clones, 65% to 90% of them seen just once. The CDR3 length is 13 residues. V shed 4 bases and J 4 bases; nucleotides not matched to a gene: 2. Germline V gene sequence: CDR1 ENHRY, CDR2 SYGVKD. Comment on this clone: Its antigen is as yet unknown.

The TCR was taken from a girl aged 10 to 17 in good health and CMV-seronegative. The chain is built from TRBV10-3 and TRBJ2-5; 8 nucleotides align to TRBD2. The sequenced material came from PBMCs. The chain's CDR3 is CAISGTSRETQYF. The CDR3, as DNA: TGTGCCATCAGTGGGACTAGCAGAGAGACCCAGTACTTC.